The T cell receptor (beta chain) under discussion was sequenced for a study of blood T cell repertoires in COVID-19. Study summary: The cDNA or gDNA used as material had been derived from T cells, B-cell-depleted T cells, or PBMCs.

The CDR3 is made up of 13 amino acids. Germline loops: CDR1 MNHEY, CDR2 SVGEGT. V shed 4 bases and J shed 6 bases, with 9 bases lying between them. Authors' processing steps: From reference gene primer amplification, estimates of nucleated cell counts were derived. Repertoires were generated with immunoSEQ multiplex PCR, while TCRdb's copy carries only in-frame clones and drops some. V, J and clone size reflect that table, while D and trimming were determined from the DNA. Here the sample spans some 100,000 clones, around 90% being singletons. The V gene is TRBV6-2 or TRBV6-3, the J gene TRBJ2-2; tentative D call: TRBD1 (5 bases). Sequenced: peripheral blood. The TCR sequence derives from a woman aged 80 or older with active COVID-19. CDR3 protein: CASSSQGSGELFF. The DNA for the CDR3 is TGTGCCAGCAGTTCTCAGGGTTCCGGGGAGCTGTTTTTT.